This TCR beta chain originates from a study of blood T cell repertoires in COVID-19. Across the whole study: Italy, Spain and the United States were the sources of the convalescent and acute COVID-19 samples.

Using immunoSEQ multiplex PCR, the repertoire was profiled, and TCRdb retains in-frame clones only, with some absent. The data contain 250,000 to 350,000 clones, 88% of them singletons. Adults between about 18 and 89 years of age took part from under 30 US areas. Specimen: PBMCs or T cells enriched from blood (not recorded which). This TCR came from a woman between 55 and 75 years old in a cohort exposed to, infected with or recovered from COVID-19 (not recorded which).

In nucleotides, the CDR3 is TGTGCCAGCAGCGGGACAGGGGGCTACGAGCAGTACTTC. Protein sequence: CASSGTGGYEQYF. The chain links TRBV14 to TRBJ2-7, with 11 bases identical to TRBD1. Germline CDR1 SGHDN, CDR2 FVKESK. V was clipped by 5 bases and J by 3 bases; unmatched bases: 0. This CDR3 has 13 residues.